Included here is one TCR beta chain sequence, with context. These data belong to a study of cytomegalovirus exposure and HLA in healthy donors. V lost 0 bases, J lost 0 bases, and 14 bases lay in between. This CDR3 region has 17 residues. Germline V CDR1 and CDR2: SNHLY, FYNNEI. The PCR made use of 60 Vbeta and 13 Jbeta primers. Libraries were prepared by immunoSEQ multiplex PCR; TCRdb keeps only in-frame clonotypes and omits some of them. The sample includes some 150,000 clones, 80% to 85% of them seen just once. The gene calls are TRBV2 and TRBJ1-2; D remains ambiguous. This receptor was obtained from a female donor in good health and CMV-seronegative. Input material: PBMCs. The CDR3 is CASSEARTDTSNYGYTF. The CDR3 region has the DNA TGTGCCAGCAGTGAAGCTCGCACAGACACTTCTAACTATGGCTACACCTTC.